The 23 T cell receptor beta chains below were found in one sample sequenced in a study of shared clonotypes between healthy human individuals. The method was immunoSEQ multiplex PCR; TCRdb's version includes in-frame clones alone and lacks a portion of them. This table holds 600,000 to 750,000 clones, around 90% found once. Sequencing was done on a sample of memory CD8+ T cells from PBMCs. Subset meaning: CD45RO+ cells pooled with CCR7-negative TemRA cells. Receptors were obtained from a man between 18 and 35 years old in good health. Some clones in this sample may be carry-over from other donors' samples.

The CDR3 region has the DNA TGTGCCAGCAGTCCTTTAACAGCGAACTCCTACGAGCAGTACTTC. This codes for CASSPLTANSYEQYF. The chain couples TRBV28 to TRBJ2-5, with D unclear. TRBJ2-7 explains the end of the DNA better; the J call may be wrong. CDR3 length equals 15 residues. CDR1 and CDR2 from the germline V gene are MDHEN and SYDVKM.

The V call is TRBV11-2, the J call TRBJ2-3; 8 bases are shared with TRBD2. This CDR3 has 16 amino acids. Trimming cost V 5 bases and J 3 bases; bases outside gene matches: 10. Germline assignment: CDR1 SGHAT and CDR2 FQNNGV. CDR3 protein: CASSKGAGEWTDTQYF. CDR3 coding DNA: TGTGCCAGCAGCAAAGGAGCGGGAGAGTGGACAGATACGCAGTATTTT.

Details on this clone: Other DNA sequences within the sample encode an identical CDR3. The CDR3: CASSQGSSYEQYF. The DNA for the CDR3 is TGTGCCAGCAGTCAGGGGTCGTCCTACGAGCAGTACTTC. The V gene is TRBV27, the J gene TRBJ2-7; a possible D gene is TRBD1 (6 bases). V dropped 5 bases and J dropped 1 base, with 9 bases sitting between them. This CDR3 has 13 residues. Germline CDR1 reads MNHEY; CDR2 reads SMNVEV (reference sequence).

This clone has only a few counts. The rearrangement links TRBV19 to TRBJ1-1; D is uncertain. The CDR3 is 12 residues long. The V end lost 1 base, the J end lost 7 bases, and 7 bases lay between the germline ends. Germline CDR1 and CDR2: LNHDA and SQIVND (reference sequence). The CDR3 DNA is TGTGCCAGTAGTATAGGGGCAGATGAAGCTTTCTTT. This codes for CASSIGADEAFF.

This clone has at least ten counts. V usage is TRBV28 and J usage is TRBJ1-5, with 7 bases matching TRBD1. The J segment lost 6 bases and the V segment lost 5 bases, leaving 13 bases of the junction unmatched. CDR1 MDHEN and CDR2 SYDVKM come from the germline V gene. CDR3 length: 16 amino acids. For the CDR3, the DNA is TGTGCCAGCAGTCCTCCGCCTACAGGGGACGGTCAGCCCCAGCATTTT. It yields the protein CASSPPPTGDGQPQHF.

The rearrangement uses TRBV5-6 and TRBJ1-1, with D hard to call. The germline CDR1 and CDR2 sequences are SGHDT and YYEEEE. V was pared by 2 bases and J by 7 bases, with 12 bases between. The length of the CDR3 is 13 residues. CDR3 sequence reads: CASSLNLGDEAFF. CDR3 coding DNA: TGTGCCAGCAGCTTAAACCTCGGTGATGAAGCTTTCTTT. The full variable domain, rest sourced from reference TRBV5-6 and TRBJ1-1, is DAGVTQSPTHLIKTRGQQVTLRCSPKSGHDTVSWYQQALGQGPQFIFQYYEEEERQRGNFPDRFSGHQFPNYSSELNVNALLLGDSALYLCASSLNLGDEAFFGQGTRLTVV.

The V and J genes are TRBV29-1 and TRBJ2-3, with D perhaps matching TRBD1 (5 bases). The CDR3 is 15 residues long. Trimming removed 0 bases from V and 7 bases from J, with 17 bases in between. The germline gives CDR1 SQVTM, CDR2 ANQGSEA. The CDR3 region is CSVEDPQGRLYTQYF. The CDR3 coding sequence is TGCAGCGTTGAAGATCCCCAGGGTCGCTTGTATACGCAGTATTTT.

This chain links TRBV27 with TRBJ1-5; D uncertain. The CDR3 covers 14 residues. Trimming removed 6 bases at V and 4 bases at J, with 13 bases between. Germline CDR1 MNHEY, CDR2 SMNVEV (reference sequence). The CDR3 nucleotides are TGTGCCAGCAGCCCCAGAAGTTGGAATCAGCCCCAGCATTTT. Translated, it gives CASSPRSWNQPQHF.

The chain carries TRBV28 and TRBJ1-5; 8 nucleotides match TRBD1. V shed 0 bases and J 6 bases; nucleotides not matched to a gene: 7. This CDR3 region has 16 residues. Looked up from germline, CDR1 is MDHEN and CDR2 is SYDVKM. DNA for the CDR3: TGTGCCAGCAGTTTATGGATCTCAGGGGGCAGTCAGCCCCAGCATTTT. It translates to CASSLWISGGSQPQHF.

The chain employs TRBV27 and TRBJ2-7; TRBD2 matches at 13 bases. J gave up 1 base and V 7 bases, and 4 bases lay outside the gene matches. The CDR3 extends over 15 amino acids. Germline V gene data show CDR1 as MNHEY and CDR2 as SMNVEV (reference sequence). Here the CDR3 reads CASISLAGGSYEQYF. The CDR3 coding sequence is TGTGCCAGCATCTCACTAGCGGGAGGGTCCTACGAGCAGTACTTC.

The chain is built from TRBV10-3 and TRBJ2-7; TRBD1 matches 8 bases. V lost 4 bases, J lost 2 bases, and 13 bases stayed unmatched. Germline CDR1 reads ENHRY; CDR2 reads SYGVKD. The CDR3 spans 17 residues. This CDR3 is CAISVSGRDRRTYEQYF. The CDR3 region has the DNA TGTGCCATCAGTGTAAGTGGCCGGGACAGGAGAACCTACGAGCAGTACTTC.

This chain uses TRBV7-2 with TRBJ2-4; 7 positions agree with TRBD1. The CDR3 covers 15 residues. J lost 8 bases, V lost 5 bases, and 12 bases had no gene match. The germline V gene encodes CDR1 SGHTA and CDR2 FQGNSA. The CDR3 sequence: CASSPQDRVWDIQYF. The DNA of the CDR3 is TGTGCCAGCAGCCCCCAAGACAGGGTTTGGGACATTCAGTACTTC.

The V call is TRBV5-4, the J call TRBJ1-2; perhaps TRBD1 as D (6 bases). The CDR3 length is 14 residues. The V gene lost 4 bases and the J gene lost 8 bases, with 18 bases spanning the gap. Germline V gene lookup returns CDR1 SGHNT and CDR2 YYREEE (reference sequence). The CDR3 DNA sequence: TGTGCCAGCAGCCCCCGGGGGGCCCTGTCGGGCTACACCTTC. It encodes CASSPRGALSGYTF.

Here the CDR3 reads CASSVYSGYEQYF. DNA of the CDR3: TGTGCCAGCAGTGTATACTCAGGATACGAGCAGTACTTC. V gene TRBV27 combines with J gene TRBJ2-7, with no clear D. Germline loops: CDR1 MNHEY, CDR2 SMNVEV (reference sequence). The CDR3 covers 13 residues. Trimming cost V 5 bases and J 4 bases, with 12 bases left between them.

The V gene is TRBV13, the J gene TRBJ2-7, with 7 bases identical to TRBD1. V lost 5 bases, J lost 5 bases, and 3 bases stayed unmatched. The CDR3 covers 12 residues. Germline-derived CDR1 and CDR2 are PRHDT and FYEKMQ (reference sequence). In DNA, the CDR3 is TGTGCCAGCAGCCCCGACAGGGACGAGCAGTACTTC. This gives the protein CASSPDRDEQYF.

V usage is TRBV27 and J usage is TRBJ1-1; possible D gene TRBD1, 5 bases. Germline V gene sequence: CDR1 MNHEY, CDR2 SMNVEV (reference sequence). Trimming pared 8 bases from V and 5 bases from J, leaving 15 bases between. This CDR3 is built from 13 residues. CDR3 in amino acids: CASYGGLGTEAFF. CDR3 nucleotides: TGTGCCAGCTATGGGGGTTTGGGGACTGAAGCTTTCTTT.

This chain links TRBV28 with TRBJ2-3, with a tentative D call TRBD2 (6 bases). Looked up from germline, CDR1 is MDHEN and CDR2 is SYDVKM. Trimming left V 7 bases short and J 4 bases short, with 18 bases between. The CDR3 contains 15 residues. CDR3 sequence reads: CASTGGREKADTQYF. CDR3 in DNA: TGTGCCAGCACCGGAGGTCGGGAGAAGGCAGATACGCAGTATTTT.

The J gene is TRBJ1-1, the V gene TRBV27, with 8 bases fitting TRBD1. This CDR3 is built from 17 residues. From germline, CDR1 is MNHEY and CDR2 SMNVEV (reference sequence). V gave up 5 bases and J gave up 1 base; unmatched junction bases: 12. The CDR3 protein is CASSPNRGQAKNTEAFF. In nucleotides, the CDR3 is TGTGCCAGCAGTCCAAACCGGGGACAGGCCAAGAACACTGAAGCTTTCTTT.

The chain carries TRBV10-3 and TRBJ2-1, with a weak D call TRBD2 (5 bases). Germline-derived CDR1 and CDR2 are ENHRY and SYGVKD. V was clipped by 6 bases and J by 3 bases, with 9 bases between them. The CDR3 covers 13 residues. The CDR3 spells CAISGEIYNEQFF. The DNA for the CDR3 is TGTGCCATCAGCGGGGAGATCTACAATGAGCAGTTCTTC.

The rearrangement uses TRBV11-1 and TRBJ1-1, with TRBD1 as a possible D gene (6 bases). This CDR3 contains 13 residues. Germline CDR1 and CDR2: SGHAT and FQDESV (reference sequence). With 5 bases removed from V and 4 bases from J, the gap between germline ends came to 11 bases. CDR3 residues: CASSRRQVTEAFF. DNA of the CDR3: TGTGCCAGCAGCCGACGACAGGTCACTGAAGCTTTCTTT. Variable domain in full (rest from reference TRBV11-1 and TRBJ1-1): EAEVAQSPRYKITEKSQAVAFWCDPISGHATLYWYRQILGQGPELLVQFQDESVVDDSQLPKDRFSAERLKGVDSTLKIQPAELGDSAMYLCASSRRQVTEAFFGQGTRLTVV.

The chain couples TRBV29-1 to TRBJ1-1, with D uncertain. Germline lookup yields CDR1 SQVTM and CDR2 ANQGSEA. The CDR3 extends over 10 amino acids. Trimming took 6 bases from V and 8 from J, leaving 10 bases between them. CDR3 region: CSVNSREAFF. Written as DNA, the CDR3 is TGCAGCGTCAACTCCAGGGAAGCTTTCTTT.

The V gene is TRBV7-8, the J gene TRBJ2-1, with D perhaps TRBD2 (6 bases). V was clipped by 5 bases and J by 6 bases, with 20 bases between them. Germline CDR1 reads SGHVS; CDR2 reads FQNEAQ. This CDR3 region has 16 residues. The CDR3 sequence: CASSHPWGGMGNEQFF. CDR3 nucleotides: TGTGCCAGCAGCCACCCATGGGGCGGGATGGGCAATGAGCAGTTCTTC.

J is TRBJ2-7 and V is TRBV27; 7 bases are shared with TRBD1. V was clipped by 6 bases and J by 4 bases; unmatched bases: 9. The CDR3 is made up of 14 amino acids. The germline V gene encodes CDR1 MNHEY and CDR2 SMNVEV (reference sequence). The CDR3 sequence is CASRPGTVGYEQYF. CDR3 DNA: TGTGCCAGCAGACCCGGGACAGTGGGTTACGAGCAGTACTTC.